This is a list of T cell receptor beta chains from one sample in a study of neoadjuvant anti-PD-1 for oral cavity cancer. Generated by immunoSEQ multiplex PCR, the TCRdb table keeps only in-frame clones and is missing some. The data hold about 10,000 clones, with about 64% observed a single time. This material consisted of tumor tissue, taken after nivolumab (anti-PD-1) treatment. These receptors were obtained from a person between 35 and 79 years old with oral cavity squamous cell carcinoma. Both conserved end residues are part of each CDR3. The order of the fields is V gene, clone size, J gene, D gene, CDR3 protein, CDR3 DNA. A D gene is named only where the DNA matches it firmly. Clone sizes are given selectively: once, few, many, or a class where the clone is expanded.

TRBV5-5	few	TRBJ1-2	TRBD1	CASSPGQGNYGYTF	TGTGCCAGCAGCCCCGGACAGGGAAACTATGGCTACACCTTC
TRBV28	.	TRBJ1-3	TRBD1	CASSHDPRTGGSGNTIYF	TGTGCCAGCAGCCATGACCCCCGGACAGGGGGTTCCGGAAACACCATATATTTT
TRBV5-5	.	TRBJ2-5	TRBD1	CASSLVTGKTQYF	TGTGCCAGCAGCTTGGTGACAGGGAAGACCCAGTACTTC
TRBV4-1	.	TRBJ2-7	.	CASSFFGTPGPSYEQYF	TGCGCCAGCAGCTTCTTTGGTACGCCGGGCCCCAGTTACGAGCAGTACTTC
TRBV11-1	.	TRBJ2-6	.	CATLGESISGANVLTF	TGTGCCACCCTAGGGGAATCTATCTCTGGGGCCAACGTCCTGACTTTC
TRBV6-1	.	TRBJ1-1	.	CASQKGPERVTEAFF	TGTGCCAGCCAGAAGGGACCCGAGAGGGTGACTGAAGCTTTCTTT
TRBV19	.	TRBJ2-4	TRBD2	CASSKTSGGSSGVQNIQYF	TGTGCCAGTAGTAAGACTAGCGGGGGTTCTTCTGGGGTCCAAAACATTCAGTACTTC
TRBV4-1	.	TRBJ2-5	.	CASSQPTSRGETQYF	TGCGCCAGCAGCCAACCGACTAGCAGGGGTGAGACCCAGTACTTC
TRBV9	.	TRBJ2-6	.	CASSGSRRAGSGANVLTF	TGTGCCAGCAGCGGGTCAAGGCGGGCCGGCTCTGGGGCCAACGTCCTGACTTTC
TRBV6-1	.	TRBJ1-1	.	CATKEGWTEAFF	TGTGCCACCAAGGAGGGCTGGACTGAAGCTTTCTTT
TRBV2	.	TRBJ1-4	.	CASMGLFNEKLFF	TGTGCCAGCATGGGACTCTTCAATGAAAAACTGTTTTTT
TRBV6-1	once	TRBJ2-1	TRBD2	CASSELAGVDYNEQFF	TGTGCCAGCAGTGAACTAGCGGGGGTCGATTACAATGAGCAGTTCTTC
TRBV2	.	TRBJ2-7	.	CASGRTGSYEQYF	TGTGCCAGCGGGAGGACAGGCTCCTACGAGCAGTACTTC
TRBV2	.	TRBJ1-2	.	CASSGEEDRYGYTF	TGTGCCAGCAGTGGAGAGGAGGACCGCTATGGCTACACCTTC
TRBV29-1	.	TRBJ1-2	.	CSVEGGAPGYTF	TGCAGCGTTGAAGGGGGGGCGCCTGGCTACACCTTC